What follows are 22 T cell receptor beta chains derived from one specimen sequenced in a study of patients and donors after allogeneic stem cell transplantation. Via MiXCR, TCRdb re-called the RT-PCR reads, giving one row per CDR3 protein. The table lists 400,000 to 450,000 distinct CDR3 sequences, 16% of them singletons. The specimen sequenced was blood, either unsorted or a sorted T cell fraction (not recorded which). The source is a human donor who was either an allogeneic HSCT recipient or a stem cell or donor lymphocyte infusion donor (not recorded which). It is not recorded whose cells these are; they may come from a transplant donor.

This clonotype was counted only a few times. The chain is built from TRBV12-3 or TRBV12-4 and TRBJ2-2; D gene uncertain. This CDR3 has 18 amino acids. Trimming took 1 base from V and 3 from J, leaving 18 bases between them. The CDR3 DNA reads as TGTGCCAGCAGTTTAGAGGGTAGGGTAAAGTCGTACACCGGGGAGCTGTTTTTT. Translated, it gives CASSLEGRVKSYTGELFF.

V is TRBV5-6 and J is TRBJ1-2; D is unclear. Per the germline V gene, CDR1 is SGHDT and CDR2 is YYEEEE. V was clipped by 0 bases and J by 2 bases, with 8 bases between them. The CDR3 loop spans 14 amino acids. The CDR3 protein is CASSLVGGNYGYTF. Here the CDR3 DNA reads TGTGCCAGCAGCTTGGTGGGCGGCAACTATGGCTACACCTTC. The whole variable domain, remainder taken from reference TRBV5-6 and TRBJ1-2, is DAGVTQSPTHLIKTRGQQVTLRCSPKSGHDTVSWYQQALGQGPQFIFQYYEEEERQRGNFPDRFSGHQFPNYSSELNVNALLLGDSALYLCASSLVGGNYGYTFGSGTRLTVV.

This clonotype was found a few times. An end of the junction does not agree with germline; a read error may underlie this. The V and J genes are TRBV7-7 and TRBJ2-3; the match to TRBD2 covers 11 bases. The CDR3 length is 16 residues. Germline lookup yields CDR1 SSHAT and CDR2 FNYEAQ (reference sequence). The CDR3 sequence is CASSQTGASGGDTQYF. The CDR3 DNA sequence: TGTGCTAGCAGCCAAACCGGGGCTAGCGGGGGGGATACGCAGTATTTT.

CDR3 region: CSAREKGTGHHYGYTF. The CDR3 bases are TGCAGTGCTAGAGAAAAGGGAACGGGTCATCACTATGGCTACACCTTC. The V call is TRBV20-1, the J call TRBJ1-2; D call uncertain. This CDR3 has 16 amino acids. V lost 0 bases, J lost 3 bases, and 17 bases lay in between. Germline V gene sequence: CDR1 DFQATT, CDR2 SNEGSKA (reference sequence).

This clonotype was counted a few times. CDR3 in amino acids: CASSYGLAGGLASEQFF. The CDR3 nucleotides are TGTGCCAGCAGCTACGGACTAGCGGGAGGGCTAGCTTCTGAGCAGTTCTTC. V usage is TRBV7-3 and J usage is TRBJ2-1; 15 bases fit TRBD2. Looked up from germline, CDR1 is SGHTA and CDR2 is FQGTGA. This CDR3 has 17 residues. The trim removed 4 bases at V and 9 bases at J, leaving 10 bases unmatched.

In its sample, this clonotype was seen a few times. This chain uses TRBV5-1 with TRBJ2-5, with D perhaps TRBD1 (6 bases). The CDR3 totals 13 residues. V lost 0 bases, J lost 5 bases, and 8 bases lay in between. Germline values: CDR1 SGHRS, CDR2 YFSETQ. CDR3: CASSLEGVETQYF. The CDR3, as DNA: TGCGCCAGCAGCTTGGAGGGGGTTGAGACCCAGTACTTC. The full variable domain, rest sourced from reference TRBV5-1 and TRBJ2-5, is KAGVTQTPRYLIKTRGQQVTLSCSPISGHRSVSWYQQTPGQGLQFLFEYFSETQRNKGNFPGRFSGRQFSNSRSEMNVSTLELGDSALYLCASSLEGVETQYFGPGTRLLVL.

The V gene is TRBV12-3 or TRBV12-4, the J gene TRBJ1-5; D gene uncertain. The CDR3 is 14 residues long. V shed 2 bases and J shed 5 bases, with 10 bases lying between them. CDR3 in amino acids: CASSLSGRYQPQHF. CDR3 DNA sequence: TGTGCCAGCAGTTTATCCGGCAGATATCAGCCCCAGCATTTT.

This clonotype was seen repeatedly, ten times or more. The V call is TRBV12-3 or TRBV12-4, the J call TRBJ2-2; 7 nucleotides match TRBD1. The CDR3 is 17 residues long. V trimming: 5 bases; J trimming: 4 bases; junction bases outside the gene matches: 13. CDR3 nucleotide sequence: TGTGCCAGCAGTCCTAAACTAGGGGGCGGGTTCACCGGGGAGCTGTTTTTT. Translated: CASSPKLGGGFTGELFF.

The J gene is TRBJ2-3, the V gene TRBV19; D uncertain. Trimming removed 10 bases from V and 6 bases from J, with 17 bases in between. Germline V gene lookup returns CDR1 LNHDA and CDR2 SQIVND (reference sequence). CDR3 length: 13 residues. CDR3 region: CATRPIPGDTQYF. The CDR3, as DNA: TGTGCCACTCGGCCTATTCCCGGCGATACGCAGTATTTT.

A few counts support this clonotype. The CDR3 nucleotides read TGTGCCAGCAGTGATAACAAGGGCTATGGCTACACCTTC. Translation: CASSDNKGYGYTF. This rearrangement joins TRBV2 to TRBJ1-2; no clear D. This CDR3 has 13 residues. The germline V gene has CDR1 SNHLY and CDR2 FYNNEI. V was clipped by 3 bases and J by 4 bases, with 9 bases between them.

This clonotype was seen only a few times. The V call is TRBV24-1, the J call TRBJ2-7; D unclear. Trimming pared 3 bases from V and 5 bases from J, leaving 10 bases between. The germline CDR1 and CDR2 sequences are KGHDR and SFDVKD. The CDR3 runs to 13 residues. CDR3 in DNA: TGTGCCACCAGTGATGGGATAGCCCACGAGCAGTACTTC. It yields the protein CATSDGIAHEQYF.

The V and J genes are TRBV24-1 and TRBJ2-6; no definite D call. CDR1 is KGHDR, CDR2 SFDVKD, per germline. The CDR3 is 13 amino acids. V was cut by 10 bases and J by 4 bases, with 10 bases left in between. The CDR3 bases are TGTGCCACTGGATCTCTGGGGGCCAACGTCCTGACTTTC. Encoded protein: CATGSLGANVLTF.

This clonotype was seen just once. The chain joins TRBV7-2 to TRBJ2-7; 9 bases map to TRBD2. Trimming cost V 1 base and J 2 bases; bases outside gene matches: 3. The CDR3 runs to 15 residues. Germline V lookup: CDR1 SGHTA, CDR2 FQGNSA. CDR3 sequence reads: CASSLGGGAPYEQYF. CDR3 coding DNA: TGTGCCAGCAGCTTAGGCGGGGGGGCCCCCTACGAGCAGTACTTC. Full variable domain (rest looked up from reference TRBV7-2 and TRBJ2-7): GAGVSQSPSNKVTEKGKDVELRCDPISGHTALYWYRQSLGQGLEFLIYFQGNSAPDKSGLPSDRFSAERTGGSVSTLTIQRTQQEDSAVYLCASSLGGGAPYEQYFGPGTRLTVT.

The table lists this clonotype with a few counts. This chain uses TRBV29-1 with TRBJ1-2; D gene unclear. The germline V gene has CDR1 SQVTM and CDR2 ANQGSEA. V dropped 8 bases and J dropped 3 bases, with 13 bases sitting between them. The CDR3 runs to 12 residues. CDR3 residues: CSIRASDYGYTF. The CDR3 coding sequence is TGCAGCATTCGGGCCTCGGACTATGGCTACACCTTC.

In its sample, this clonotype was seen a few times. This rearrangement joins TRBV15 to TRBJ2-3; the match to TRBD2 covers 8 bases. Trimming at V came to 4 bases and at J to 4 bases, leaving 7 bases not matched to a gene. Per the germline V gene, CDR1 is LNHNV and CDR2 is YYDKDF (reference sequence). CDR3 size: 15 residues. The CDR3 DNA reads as TGTGCCACCAGCAATACGGGGGGGGCCCCAGATACGCAGTATTTT. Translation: CATSNTGGAPDTQYF.

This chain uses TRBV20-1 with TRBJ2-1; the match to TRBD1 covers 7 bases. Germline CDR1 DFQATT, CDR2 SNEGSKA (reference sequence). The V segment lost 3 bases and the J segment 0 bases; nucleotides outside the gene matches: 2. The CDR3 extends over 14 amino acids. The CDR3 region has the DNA TGCAGTGCTAGCCGGGACAGCTCCTACAATGAGCAGTTCTTC. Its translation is CSASRDSSYNEQFF.

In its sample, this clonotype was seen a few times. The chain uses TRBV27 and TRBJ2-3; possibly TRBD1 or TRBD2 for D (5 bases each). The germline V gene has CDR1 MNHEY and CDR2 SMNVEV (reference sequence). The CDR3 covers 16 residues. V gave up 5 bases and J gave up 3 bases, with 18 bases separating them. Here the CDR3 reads CASSVSAGTPTDTQYF. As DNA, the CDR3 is TGTGCCAGCAGTGTAAGCGCCGGGACCCCAACAGATACGCAGTATTTT.

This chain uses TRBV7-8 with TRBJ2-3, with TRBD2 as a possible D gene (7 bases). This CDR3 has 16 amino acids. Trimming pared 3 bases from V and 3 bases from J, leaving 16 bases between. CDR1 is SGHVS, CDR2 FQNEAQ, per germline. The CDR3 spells CASSFGAGARTDTQYF. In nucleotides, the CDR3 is TGTGCCAGCAGCTTTGGCGCGGGGGCCCGAACAGATACGCAGTATTTT. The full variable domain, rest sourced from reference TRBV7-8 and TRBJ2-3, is GAGVSQSPRYKVAKRGQDVALRCDPISGHVSLFWYQQALGQGPEFLTYFQNEAQLDKSGLPSDRFFAERPEGSVSTLKIQRTQQEDSAVYLCASSFGAGARTDTQYFGPGTRLTVL.

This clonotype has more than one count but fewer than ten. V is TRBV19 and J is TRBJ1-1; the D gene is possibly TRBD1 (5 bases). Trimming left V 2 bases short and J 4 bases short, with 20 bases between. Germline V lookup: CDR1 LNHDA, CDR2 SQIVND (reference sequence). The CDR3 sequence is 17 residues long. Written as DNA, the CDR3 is TGTGCCAGTAGTATAATCAGAAGGGGCCACACGGGCACTGAAGCTTTCTTT. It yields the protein CASSIIRRGHTGTEAFF.

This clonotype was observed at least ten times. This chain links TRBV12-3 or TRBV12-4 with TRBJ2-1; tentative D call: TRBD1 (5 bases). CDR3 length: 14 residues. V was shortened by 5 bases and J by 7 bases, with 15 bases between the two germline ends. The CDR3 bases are TGTGCCAGCAGTCTACCTAACGACAGAAATGAGCAGTTCTTC. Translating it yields CASSLPNDRNEQFF.

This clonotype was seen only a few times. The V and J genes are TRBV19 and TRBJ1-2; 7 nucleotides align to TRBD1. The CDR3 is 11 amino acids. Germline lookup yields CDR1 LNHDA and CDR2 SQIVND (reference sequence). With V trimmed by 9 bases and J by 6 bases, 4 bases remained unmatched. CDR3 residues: CASSTGDGYTF. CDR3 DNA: TGTGCCAGCTCAACAGGGGATGGCTACACCTTC.

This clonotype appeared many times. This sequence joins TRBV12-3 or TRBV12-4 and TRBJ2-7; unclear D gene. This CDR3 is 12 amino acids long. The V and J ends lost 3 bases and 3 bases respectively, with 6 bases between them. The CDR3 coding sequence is TGTGCCAGCAGTTTGGGGTACTACGAGCAGTACTTC. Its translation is CASSLGYYEQYF.